This T cell receptor (beta chain) is from a study of blood T cell repertoires in COVID-19. Study as a whole: Sites across the United States, Italy and Spain contributed samples from acute and convalescent COVID-19. The analysed material was cDNA or gDNA that came from T cells, B-cell-depleted T cells, or PBMCs.

V was cut by 10 bases and J by 5 bases, with 17 bases left in between. The germline gives CDR1 MDHEN, CDR2 SYDVKM. This CDR3 has 13 residues. Here immunoSEQ multiplex PCR was the method, and the copy in TCRdb shows in-frame clones only, minus some. Of some 77,000 clones listed, around 90% are singletons. Sequencing was performed on peripheral blood. This TCR was sampled from a man aged 25 to 45 with acute or convalescent COVID-19. The V and J genes are TRBV28 and TRBJ1-2; D may be TRBD1 (6 bases). The CDR3 region is CATRLTGPYGYTF. DNA of the CDR3: TGTGCCACCAGGTTGACAGGCCCATATGGCTACACCTTC.